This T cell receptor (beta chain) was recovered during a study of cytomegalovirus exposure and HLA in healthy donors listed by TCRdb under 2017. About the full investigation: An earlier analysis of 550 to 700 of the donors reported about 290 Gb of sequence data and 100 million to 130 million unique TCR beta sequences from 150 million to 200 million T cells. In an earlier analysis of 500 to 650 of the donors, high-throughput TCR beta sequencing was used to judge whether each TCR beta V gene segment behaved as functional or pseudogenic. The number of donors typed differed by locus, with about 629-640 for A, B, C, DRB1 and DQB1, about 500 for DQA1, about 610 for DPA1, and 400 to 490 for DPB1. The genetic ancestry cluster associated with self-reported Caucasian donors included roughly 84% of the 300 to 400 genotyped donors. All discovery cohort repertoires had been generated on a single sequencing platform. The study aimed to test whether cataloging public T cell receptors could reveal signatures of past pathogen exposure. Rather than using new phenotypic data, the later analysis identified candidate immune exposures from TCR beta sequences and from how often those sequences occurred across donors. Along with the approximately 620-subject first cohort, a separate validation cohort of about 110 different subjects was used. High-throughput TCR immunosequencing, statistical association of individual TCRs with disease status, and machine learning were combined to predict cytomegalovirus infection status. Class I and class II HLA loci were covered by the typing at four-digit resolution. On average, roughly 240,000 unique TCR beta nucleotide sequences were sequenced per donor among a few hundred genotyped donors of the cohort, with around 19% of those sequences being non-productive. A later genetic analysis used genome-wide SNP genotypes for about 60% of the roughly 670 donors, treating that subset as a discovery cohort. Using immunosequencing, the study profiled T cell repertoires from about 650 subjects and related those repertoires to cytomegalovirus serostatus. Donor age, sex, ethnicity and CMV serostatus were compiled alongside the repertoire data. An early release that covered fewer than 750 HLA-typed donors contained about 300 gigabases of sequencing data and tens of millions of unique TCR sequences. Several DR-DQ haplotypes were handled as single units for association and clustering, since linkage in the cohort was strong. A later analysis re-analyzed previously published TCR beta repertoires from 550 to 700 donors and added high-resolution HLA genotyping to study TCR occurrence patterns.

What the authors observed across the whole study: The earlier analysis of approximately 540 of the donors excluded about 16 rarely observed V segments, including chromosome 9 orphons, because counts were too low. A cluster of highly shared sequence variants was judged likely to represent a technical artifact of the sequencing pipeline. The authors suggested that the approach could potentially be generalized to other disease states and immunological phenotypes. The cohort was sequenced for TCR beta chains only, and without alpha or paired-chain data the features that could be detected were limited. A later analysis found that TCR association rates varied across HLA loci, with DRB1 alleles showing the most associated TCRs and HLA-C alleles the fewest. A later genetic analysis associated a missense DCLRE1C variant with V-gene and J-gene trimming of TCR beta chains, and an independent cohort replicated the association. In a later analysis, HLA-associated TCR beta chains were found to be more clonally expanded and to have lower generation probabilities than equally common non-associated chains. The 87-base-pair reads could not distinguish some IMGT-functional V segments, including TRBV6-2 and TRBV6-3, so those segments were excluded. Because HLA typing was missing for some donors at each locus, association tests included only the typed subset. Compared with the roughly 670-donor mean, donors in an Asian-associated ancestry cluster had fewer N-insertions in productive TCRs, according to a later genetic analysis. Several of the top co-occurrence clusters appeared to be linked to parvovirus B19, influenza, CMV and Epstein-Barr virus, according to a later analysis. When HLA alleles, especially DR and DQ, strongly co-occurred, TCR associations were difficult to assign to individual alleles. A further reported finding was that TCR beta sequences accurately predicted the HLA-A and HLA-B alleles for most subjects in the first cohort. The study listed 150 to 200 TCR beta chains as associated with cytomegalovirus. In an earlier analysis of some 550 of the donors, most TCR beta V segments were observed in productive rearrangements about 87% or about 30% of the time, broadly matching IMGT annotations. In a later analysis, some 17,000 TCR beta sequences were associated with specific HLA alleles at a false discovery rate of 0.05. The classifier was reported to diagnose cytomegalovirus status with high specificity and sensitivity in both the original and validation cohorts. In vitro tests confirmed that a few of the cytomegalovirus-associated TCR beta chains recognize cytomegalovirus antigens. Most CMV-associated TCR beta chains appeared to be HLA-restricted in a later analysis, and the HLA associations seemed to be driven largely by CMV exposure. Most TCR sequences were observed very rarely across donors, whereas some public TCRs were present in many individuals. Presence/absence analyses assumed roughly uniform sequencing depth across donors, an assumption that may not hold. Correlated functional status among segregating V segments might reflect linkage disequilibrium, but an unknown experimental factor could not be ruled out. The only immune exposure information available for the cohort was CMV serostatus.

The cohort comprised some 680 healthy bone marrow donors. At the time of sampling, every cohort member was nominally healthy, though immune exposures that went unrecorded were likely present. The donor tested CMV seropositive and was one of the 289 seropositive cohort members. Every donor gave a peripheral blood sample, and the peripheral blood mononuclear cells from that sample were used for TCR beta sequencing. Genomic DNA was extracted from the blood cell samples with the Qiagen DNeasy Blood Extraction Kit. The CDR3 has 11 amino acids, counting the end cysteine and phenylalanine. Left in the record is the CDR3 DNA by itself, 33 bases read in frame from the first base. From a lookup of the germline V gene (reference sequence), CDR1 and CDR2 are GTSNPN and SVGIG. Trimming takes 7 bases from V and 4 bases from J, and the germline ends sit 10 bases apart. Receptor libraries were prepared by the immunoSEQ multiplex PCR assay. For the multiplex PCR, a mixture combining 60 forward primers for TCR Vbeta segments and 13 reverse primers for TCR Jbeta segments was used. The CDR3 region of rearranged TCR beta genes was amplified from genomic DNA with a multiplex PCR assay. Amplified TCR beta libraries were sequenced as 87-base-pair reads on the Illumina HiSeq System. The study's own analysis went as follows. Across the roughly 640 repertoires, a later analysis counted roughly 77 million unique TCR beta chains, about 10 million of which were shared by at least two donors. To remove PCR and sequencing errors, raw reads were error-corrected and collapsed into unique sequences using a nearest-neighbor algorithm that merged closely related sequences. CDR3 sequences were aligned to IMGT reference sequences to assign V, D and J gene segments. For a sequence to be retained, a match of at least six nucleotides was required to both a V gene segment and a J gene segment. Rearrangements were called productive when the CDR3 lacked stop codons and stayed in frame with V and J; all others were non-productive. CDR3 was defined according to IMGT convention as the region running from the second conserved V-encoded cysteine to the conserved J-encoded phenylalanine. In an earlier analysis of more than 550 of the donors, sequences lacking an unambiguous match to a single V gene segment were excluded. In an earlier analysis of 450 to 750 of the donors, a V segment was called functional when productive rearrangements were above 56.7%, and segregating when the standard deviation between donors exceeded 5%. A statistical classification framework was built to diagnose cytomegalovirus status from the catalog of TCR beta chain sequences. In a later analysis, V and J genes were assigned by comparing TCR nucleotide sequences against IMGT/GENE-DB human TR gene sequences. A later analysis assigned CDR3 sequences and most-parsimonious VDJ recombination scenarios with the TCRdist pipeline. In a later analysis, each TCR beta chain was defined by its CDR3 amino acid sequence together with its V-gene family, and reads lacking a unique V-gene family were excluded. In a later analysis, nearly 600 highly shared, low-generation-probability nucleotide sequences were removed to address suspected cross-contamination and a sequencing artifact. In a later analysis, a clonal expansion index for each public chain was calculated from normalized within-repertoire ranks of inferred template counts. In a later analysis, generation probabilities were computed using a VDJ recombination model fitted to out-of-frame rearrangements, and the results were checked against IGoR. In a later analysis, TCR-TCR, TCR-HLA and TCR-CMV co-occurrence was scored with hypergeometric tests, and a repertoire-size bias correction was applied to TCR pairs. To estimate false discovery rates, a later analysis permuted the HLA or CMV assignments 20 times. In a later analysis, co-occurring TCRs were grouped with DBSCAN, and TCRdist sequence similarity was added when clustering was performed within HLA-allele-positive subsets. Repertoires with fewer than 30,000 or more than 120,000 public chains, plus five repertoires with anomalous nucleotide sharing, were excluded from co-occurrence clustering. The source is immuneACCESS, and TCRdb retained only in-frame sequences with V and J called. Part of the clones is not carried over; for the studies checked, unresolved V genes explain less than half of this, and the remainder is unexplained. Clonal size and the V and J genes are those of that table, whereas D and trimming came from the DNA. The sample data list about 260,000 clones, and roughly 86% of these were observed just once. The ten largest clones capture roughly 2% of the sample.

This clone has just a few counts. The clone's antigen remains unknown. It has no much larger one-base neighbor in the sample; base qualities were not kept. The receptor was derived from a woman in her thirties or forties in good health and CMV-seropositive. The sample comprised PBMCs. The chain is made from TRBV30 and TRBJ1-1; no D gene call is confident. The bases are TGTGCCTCCCTGCGGCTCACTGAAGCTTTCTTT. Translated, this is CASLRLTEAFF.